The sequence of this T cell receptor (beta chain) was determined in a study of T cells in Graves' hyperthyroidism and ophthalmopathy. A lack of ophthalmopathy progression within 18 months defined stable Graves' hyperthyroidism. Patients were excluded for uncontrolled infection, other autoimmune disease, pregnancy or lactation. Overall study results and limits: The model foresaw ophthalmopathy a median roughly 6.5 months prior to onset. Blood shared most expanded thyroid clonotypes above 0.001.

This clonotype was counted a single time. Its cognate antigen is unknown. V was pared by 1 base and J by 0 bases, with 9 bases between. The CDR3 loop spans 15 amino acids. Germline V CDR1 and CDR2: SGHAT, FQNNGV. Regions amplified from RNA transcripts were the TCR beta CDR3 regions. A first-round RT-PCR of the TCR CDR3 used the HTBI primer set. TCRdb analysed the multiplex PCR reads with MiXCR anew, one entry per CDR3 protein. The sample lists approximately 330,000 distinct CDR3 sequences, roughly 21% occurring once. The V call is TRBV11-2, the J call TRBJ1-1; D not resolved. The sequenced material came from blood. The TCR comes from a woman aged 45 to 65 with Graves' hyperthyroidism. The CDR3 loop is CASSLGGAMNTEAFF. DNA for the CDR3: TGTGCCAGCAGCTTAGGGGGAGCAATGAACACTGAAGCTTTCTTT.